The T cell receptor beta chain under discussion was sequenced for a study of blood T cell repertoires in COVID-19. The germline gives CDR1 MNHEY, CDR2 SMNVEV (reference sequence). This CDR3 spans 14 amino acids. The germline V and J ends were trimmed by 3 bases and 4 bases, with 9 bases remaining between them. The method was immunoSEQ multiplex PCR; TCRdb's version includes in-frame clones alone and lacks a portion of them. The data contain hundreds of thousands of clones, around 85% of them seen just once; the ten biggest clones take up around 2.3%. Input material: PBMCs or T cells enriched from blood (not recorded which). The sequence was obtained from a woman aged 45-65 years who had recovered from COVID-19. This rearrangement joins TRBV27 to TRBJ1-4; a possible D gene is TRBD1 (5 bases). The DNA for the CDR3 is TGTGCCAGCAGTTTCCAGGGTCGTAATGAAAAACTGTTTTTT. It translates to CASSFQGRNEKLFF.